The TCR beta chain under discussion was sequenced for a study of T cell repertoires in ileal Crohn's disease. Study summary: Surgery for a complication: stricturing in around 60%, penetrating in about 40%. Postoperative therapy was given to about half: 11 thiopurines, 18 anti-TNF agents.

TCRdb's table, derived via immunoSEQ multiplex PCR, lists solely in-frame clones and lacks some. The sample gives some 14,000 clones, 87% of which show up once; roughly 3.6% is in the top ten. Germline loops: CDR1 GTSNPN, CDR2 SVGIG (reference sequence). This CDR3 is built from 12 residues. J was trimmed by 13 bases and V by 1 base; bases with no gene match: 2. Study-level findings and limits: Every patient over 26.8% clonality showed endoscopic recurrence.

Patients were adults with ileal or ileocolonic Crohn's disease needing resection. This clone has a handful of counts. Its specificity is not known. Material for sequencing was ileal tissue. This chain connects TRBV30 to TRBJ2-1, with TRBD2 matching over 12 bases. The clonotype comes from an adult with Crohn's disease. In nucleotides, the CDR3 is TGTGCCTGGAGTGGACTAGCGGGGGCCCAGTTCTTC. Amino acids: CAWSGLAGAQFF.